A few counts support the clone carrying this T cell receptor (beta chain). As yet, its antigen is unknown. Using quantitative 5'-RACE with molecular barcodes, the authors made TCR beta libraries. One entry per CDR3 protein, called by TCRdb with MiXCR from the 5' RACE reads. Of fewer than 250,000 distinct CDR3 sequences listed, roughly 32% are singletons. The data originate from a study of CD8 T cells in ankylosing spondylitis. Regarding the study as a whole: Disease-associated clones were reportedly significantly overrepresented in matched ankylosing spondylitis synovial fluid. A TCR beta motif of about eight highly homologous variants appeared characteristic of ankylosing spondylitis blood. Past research had described some motif variants in reactive arthritis synovial fluid and blood.

The CDR3 runs to 16 residues. Germline V gene sequence: CDR1 SGHAT, CDR2 FQNNGV. Trimming removed 5 bases from V and 3 bases from J; junction bases left unmatched: 10. The chain couples TRBV11-2 to TRBJ2-1, with 7 positions matching TRBD2. This TCR was recovered from a male donor with ankylosing spondylitis or in good health (not recorded which). The sample comprised blood, either unsorted or a sorted T cell fraction (not recorded which). CDR3 bases: TGTGCCAGCAGCCGCTTGATTAGCGGGCGCTACAATGAGCAGTTCTTC. Protein product: CASSRLISGRYNEQFF.